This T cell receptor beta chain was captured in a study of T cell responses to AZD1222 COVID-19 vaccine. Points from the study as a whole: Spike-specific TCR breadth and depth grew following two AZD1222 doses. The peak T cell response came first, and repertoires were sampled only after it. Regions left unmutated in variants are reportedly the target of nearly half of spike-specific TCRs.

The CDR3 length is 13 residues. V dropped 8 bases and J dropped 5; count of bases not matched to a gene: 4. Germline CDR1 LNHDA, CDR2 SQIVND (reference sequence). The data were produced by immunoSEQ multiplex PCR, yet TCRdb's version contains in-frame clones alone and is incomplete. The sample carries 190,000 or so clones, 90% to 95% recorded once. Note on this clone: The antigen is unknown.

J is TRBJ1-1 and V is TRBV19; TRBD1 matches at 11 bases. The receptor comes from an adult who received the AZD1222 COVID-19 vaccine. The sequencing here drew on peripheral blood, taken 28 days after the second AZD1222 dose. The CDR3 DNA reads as TGTGCCAGTCGGACAGGGGGCGGGACTGAAGCTTTCTTT. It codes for CASRTGGGTEAFF.